This paragraph covers one T cell receptor (beta chain) sequence. As yet, its antigen is unknown. 5'RACE with constant-segment primers built TCRalpha and TCRbeta cDNA libraries with UMIs. MiXCR, applied by TCRdb to the 5' RACE reads, yields one record per CDR3 protein. In the table there are a few hundred thousand distinct CDR3 sequences, roughly 21% of which are singletons. Germline V CDR1 and CDR2: SGHNT, YYREEE (reference sequence). Trimming at V came to 4 bases and at J to 5 bases, leaving 8 bases not matched to a gene. CDR3 size: 15 residues. This specimen belongs to a study of T-cell memory formation after mild COVID-19. Whole-study findings and limits: Mainly in CM and EM were contracting CD4+ clones; CD8+ were in EMRA. Within pre-infection memory, some responding clones were found, suggesting cross-reactive memory joined.

Sample: PBMCs or a T cell subset sorted from them (not recorded which). This chain links TRBV5-4 with TRBJ2-4; 8 bases match TRBD1. This clonotype was sampled from an adult woman who had mild COVID-19 (a few samples of this study predate the infection). Cell type and time point are not known. This CDR3 reads CASSPPPGQENIQYF. DNA for the CDR3: TGTGCCAGCAGCCCACCCCCGGGACAGGAAAACATTCAGTACTTC.